The 18 T cell receptor beta chains given below trace back to one sample, sequenced in a study of human T cells and chemical hapten exposure. Time point noted: patch test 3, about 24 weeks after DPC sensitization. As to treatment: therapeutic diphenylcyclopropenone sensitization with weekly scalp DPC. MiXCR, run by TCRdb on the RACE reads, gives a single entry per CDR3 protein. The sample has over 55,000 distinct CDR3 sequences; approximately 12% are singletons. The starting material was whole blood, obtained in connection with sensitization to the hapten diphenylcyclopropenone (DPC). These receptors were collected from a woman between 50 and 59 years old with alopecia areata. Some clones in this sample may be carry-over from other donors' samples.

The chain employs TRBV20-1 and TRBJ2-3; D gene uncertain. The CDR3 is 12 residues long. Trimming cost V 2 bases and J 3 bases, with 6 bases left between them. Per the germline V gene, CDR1 is DFQATT and CDR2 is SNEGSKA (reference sequence). The CDR3 DNA follows: TGCAGTGCTAGACCTAATACAGATACGCAGTATTTT. This encodes CSARPNTDTQYF.

The chain carries TRBV7-9 and TRBJ2-2, with no clear D. This CDR3 comprises 14 residues. From germline, CDR1 is SEHNR and CDR2 FQNEAQ (reference sequence). V was trimmed by 0 bases and J by 1 base, leaving 3 bases between them. CDR3 residues: CASSLAQNTGELFF. The CDR3 DNA follows: TGTGCCAGCAGCTTAGCGCAGAACACCGGGGAGCTGTTTTTT. The whole variable domain, filled in from reference TRBV7-9 and TRBJ2-2, reads DTGVSQNPRHKITKRGQNVTFRCDPISEHNRLYWYRQTLGQGPEFLTYFQNEAQLEKSRLLSDRFSAERPKGSFSTLEIQRTEQGDSAMYLCASSLAQNTGELFFGEGSRLTVL.

The genes are TRBV4-2 and TRBJ2-3; a weak D match, TRBD2 (5 bases). This CDR3 has 16 residues. Trimming took 0 bases from V and 2 from J, leaving 12 bases between them. Germline assignment: CDR1 LGHNA and CDR2 YNFKEQ. CDR3 protein: CASSQDDREHTDTQYF. In nucleotides, the CDR3 is TGTGCCAGCAGCCAAGACGACCGGGAACACACAGATACGCAGTATTTT.

This clonotype was found a few times. The chain joins TRBV18 to TRBJ2-3, with unresolved D. Between the trimmed V and J ends, which lost 3 bases and 0 bases, there was a span of 13 bases. In germline, CDR1 is KGHSH, CDR2 LQKENI. The CDR3 has 16 amino acids. CDR3 protein: CASSPTGVPSTDTQYF. The CDR3 DNA reads as TGTGCCAGCTCACCGACCGGCGTCCCCAGCACAGATACGCAGTATTTT.

This clonotype was counted ten times or more. V is TRBV11-2 and J is TRBJ2-2, with D hard to call. Germline CDR1 reads SGHAT; CDR2 reads FQNNGV. The CDR3 has 13 residues. Trimming left V 1 base short and J 9 bases short, with 9 bases between. The CDR3 sequence is CASSLGIQRELFF. In DNA, the CDR3 is TGTGCCAGCAGCTTAGGAATCCAAAGGGAGCTGTTTTTT.

This clonotype was seen many times. The chain couples TRBV27 to TRBJ1-5, with D possibly matching TRBD1 (6 bases). V was cut by 5 bases and J by 0 bases, with 14 bases left in between. This CDR3 has 16 amino acids. Germline CDR1 MNHEY, CDR2 SMNVEV (reference sequence). CDR3 bases: TGTGCCAGCAGTCACACCGGACAGCTTAGCAATCAGCCCCAGCATTTT. Translating gives CASSHTGQLSNQPQHF.

This clonotype was seen many times. The V call is TRBV29-1, the J call TRBJ1-2; D not certain. CDR1 and CDR2 (germline): SQVTM, ANQGSEA. The V gene lost 0 bases and the J gene lost 8 bases, with 10 bases spanning the gap. This CDR3 contains 12 residues. The CDR3 DNA sequence: TGCAGCGTTGAAGATTACCCTGGAGGCTACACCTTC. Residues: CSVEDYPGGYTF.

This clonotype was seen more than once but under ten times. The chain is built from TRBV18 and TRBJ2-5, with D perhaps TRBD1 (7 bases). With 4 bases removed from V and 2 bases from J, the gap between germline ends came to 11 bases. The CDR3 consists of 14 residues. CDR1 KGHSH and CDR2 LQKENI come from the germline V gene. As DNA, the CDR3 is TGTGCCAGCTCACAGGGGGGACAGCAAGAGACCCAGTACTTC. This sequence encodes CASSQGGQQETQYF.

This clonotype appeared a few times. The CDR3 spells CASSPVPNYEQYF. CDR3 sequence (DNA): TGTGCCAGCTCACCGGTTCCGAACTACGAGCAGTACTTC. This chain links TRBV18 with TRBJ2-7; D is unclear. The CDR3 totals 13 residues. CDR1 and CDR2 from the germline V gene are KGHSH and LQKENI. Trimming left V 3 bases short and J 3 bases short, with 9 bases between.

This clonotype was counted at least ten times. The chain uses TRBV5-1 and TRBJ1-4, with 12 positions matching TRBD1. V shed 4 bases and J 10 bases; nucleotides not matched to a gene: 8. The CDR3 sequence is 15 residues long. Germline assignment: CDR1 SGHRS and CDR2 YFSETQ. CDR3 amino acids: CASSVAGTGGAKLFF. The CDR3, as DNA: TGCGCCAGCAGCGTCGCCGGGACAGGGGGCGCAAAACTGTTTTTT. Full variable domain (missing parts from reference TRBV5-1 and TRBJ1-4): KAGVTQTPRYLIKTRGQQVTLSCSPISGHRSVSWYQQTPGQGLQFLFEYFSETQRNKGNFPGRFSGRQFSNSRSEMNVSTLELGDSALYLCASSVAGTGGAKLFFGSGTQLSVL.

This clonotype was observed many times. The rearrangement uses TRBV5-8 and TRBJ1-1, with 7 nucleotides matching TRBD1. The CDR3 covers 15 residues. Per the germline V gene, CDR1 is SGHTS and CDR2 is YDEGEE. Losses at the gene ends were 3 bases for V and 11 bases for J; bases not matched to a gene: 16. The CDR3 nucleotides are TGTGCCAGCAGCTACCACCGACAGGGTATGGGAGGCGCTTTCTTT. It yields the protein CASSYHRQGMGGAFF. Using reference TRBV5-8 and TRBJ1-1 for the parts outside the CDR3, the full variable domain is EAGVTQSPTHLIKTRGQQATLRCSPISGHTSVYWYQQALGLGLQFLLWYDEGEERNRGNFPPRFSGRQFPNYSSELNVNALELEDSALYLCASSYHRQGMGGAFFGQGTRLTVV.

This clonotype has just a few counts. The gene calls are TRBV5-1 and TRBJ2-2; 10 nucleotides line up with TRBD2. The V gene end was trimmed by 4 bases and the J gene end by 6 bases; junction bases not matched to a gene: 9. This CDR3 contains 16 residues. Germline values: CDR1 SGHRS, CDR2 YFSETQ. The chain's CDR3 is CASSPRTSGQAGELFF. The CDR3 DNA sequence: TGCGCCAGCAGCCCCCGGACTAGCGGACAAGCCGGGGAGCTGTTTTTT. Full variable domain (missing parts from reference TRBV5-1 and TRBJ2-2): KAGVTQTPRYLIKTRGQQVTLSCSPISGHRSVSWYQQTPGQGLQFLFEYFSETQRNKGNFPGRFSGRQFSNSRSEMNVSTLELGDSALYLCASSPRTSGQAGELFFGEGSRLTVL.

The rearrangement uses TRBV3-1 and TRBJ2-4; unclear D gene. This CDR3 contains 12 residues. The V and J ends lost 4 bases and 8 bases respectively, with 9 bases between them. The V gene's germline CDR1 is LGHDT and CDR2 YNNKEL (reference sequence). The CDR3 nucleotides read TGTGCCAGCAGCCCCTCGACGGACATTCAGTACTTC. It encodes CASSPSTDIQYF.

The chain employs TRBV14 and TRBJ2-2; TRBD2 might be the D (5 bases). This CDR3 spans 14 amino acids. V gave up 4 bases and J gave up 1 base, with 7 bases separating them. CDR1 is SGHDN and CDR2 is FVKESK in the germline V gene. The CDR3 region is CASSLDWNTGELFF. The CDR3 nucleotides read TGTGCCAGCAGCCTGGACTGGAACACCGGGGAGCTGTTTTTT.

This clonotype was counted many times. V usage is TRBV12-3 or TRBV12-4 and J usage is TRBJ2-1, with D uncertain. CDR3 size: 14 residues. V gave up 3 bases and J gave up 9 bases, with 15 bases separating them. The CDR3 DNA reads TGTGCCAGCAGTTTGTATTTAATAGCAGTTGAGCAGTTCTTC. This sequence encodes CASSLYLIAVEQFF.

This clonotype came up many times. The chain is built from TRBV5-4 and TRBJ1-4; D gene unclear. The CDR3 totals 16 residues. Germline CDR1 is SGHNT and CDR2 is YYREEE (reference sequence). Trimming took 4 bases from V and 3 from J, leaving 16 bases between them. Written as DNA, the CDR3 is TGTGCCAGCAGCCCGACACTCCCTGCGGCTAATGAAAAACTGTTTTTT. This sequence encodes CASSPTLPAANEKLFF.

This clonotype occurred a few times. V is TRBV5-1 and J is TRBJ2-7; D is unclear. CDR1 and CDR2 from the germline V gene are SGHRS and YFSETQ. V shed 2 bases and J shed 0 bases, with 9 bases lying between them. There are 14 residues in the CDR3. CDR3 bases: TGCGCCAGCAGCTTACGGACCAACTCCTACGAGCAGTACTTC. Translating it yields CASSLRTNSYEQYF.

The rearrangement links TRBV7-2 to TRBJ2-3; D possibly corresponds to TRBD2 (5 bases). Germline V lookup: CDR1 SGHTA, CDR2 FQGNSA. This CDR3 has 15 residues. V lost 1 base, J lost 0 bases, and 8 bases lay in between. The CDR3 sequence: CASSLGPSSTDTQYF. The CDR3 DNA reads as TGTGCCAGCAGCTTAGGGCCTAGCAGCACAGATACGCAGTATTTT.